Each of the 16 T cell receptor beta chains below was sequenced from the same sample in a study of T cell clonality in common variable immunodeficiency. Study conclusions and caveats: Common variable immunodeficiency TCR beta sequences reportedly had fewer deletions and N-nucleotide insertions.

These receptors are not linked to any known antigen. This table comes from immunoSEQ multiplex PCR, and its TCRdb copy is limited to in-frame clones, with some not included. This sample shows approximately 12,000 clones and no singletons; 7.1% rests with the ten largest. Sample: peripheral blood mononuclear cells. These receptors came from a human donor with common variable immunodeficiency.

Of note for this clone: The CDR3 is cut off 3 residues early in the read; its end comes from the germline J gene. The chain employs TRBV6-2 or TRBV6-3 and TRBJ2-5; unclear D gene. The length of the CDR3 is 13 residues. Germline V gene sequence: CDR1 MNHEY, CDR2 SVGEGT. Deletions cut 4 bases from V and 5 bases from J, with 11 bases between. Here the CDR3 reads CASSSWARETQYF. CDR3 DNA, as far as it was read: TGTGCCAGCAGTTCTTGGGCCAGGGAGACC.

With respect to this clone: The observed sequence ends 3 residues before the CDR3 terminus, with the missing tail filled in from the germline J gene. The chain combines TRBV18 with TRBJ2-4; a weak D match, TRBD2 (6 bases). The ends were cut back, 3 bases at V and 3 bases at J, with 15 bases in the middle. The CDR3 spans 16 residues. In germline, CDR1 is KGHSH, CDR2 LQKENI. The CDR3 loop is CASSPGSPGGKNIQYF. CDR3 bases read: TGTGCCAGCTCACCGGGTAGCCCCGGGGGCAAAAACATT.

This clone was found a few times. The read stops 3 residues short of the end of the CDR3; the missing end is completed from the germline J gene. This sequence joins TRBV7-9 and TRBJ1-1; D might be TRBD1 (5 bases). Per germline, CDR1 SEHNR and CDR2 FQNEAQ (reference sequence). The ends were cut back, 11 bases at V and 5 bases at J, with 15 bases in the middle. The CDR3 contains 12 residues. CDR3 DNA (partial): TGTGCCGGGGGGAGGGATGTAACTGAA. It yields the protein CAGGRDVTE. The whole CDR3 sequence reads CAGGRDVTEAFF.

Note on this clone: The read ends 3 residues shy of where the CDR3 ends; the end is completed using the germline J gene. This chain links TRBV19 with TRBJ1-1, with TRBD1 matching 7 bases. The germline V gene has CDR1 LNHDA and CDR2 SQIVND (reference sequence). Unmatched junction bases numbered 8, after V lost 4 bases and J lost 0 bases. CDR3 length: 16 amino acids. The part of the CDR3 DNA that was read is TGTGCCAGTAGTACCGGGACAGTTTCCATGAACACTGAA. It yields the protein CASSTGTVSMNTE. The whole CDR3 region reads CASSTGTVSMNTEAFF.

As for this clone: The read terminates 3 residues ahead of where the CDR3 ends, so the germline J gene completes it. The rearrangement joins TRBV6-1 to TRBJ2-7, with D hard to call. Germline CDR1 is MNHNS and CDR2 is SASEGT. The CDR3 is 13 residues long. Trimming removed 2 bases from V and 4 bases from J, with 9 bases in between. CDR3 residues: CASSESFRYEQYF. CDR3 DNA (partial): TGTGCCAGCAGTGAATCTTTCCGTTACGAG.

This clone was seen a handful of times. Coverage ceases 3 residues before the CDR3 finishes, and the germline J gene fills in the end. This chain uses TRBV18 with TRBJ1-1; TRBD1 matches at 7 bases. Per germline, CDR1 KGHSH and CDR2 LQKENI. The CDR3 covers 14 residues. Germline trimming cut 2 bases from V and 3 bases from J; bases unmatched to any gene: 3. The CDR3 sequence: CASSPDTGDTEAFF. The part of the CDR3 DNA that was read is TGTGCCAGCTCACCAGACACAGGGGACACTGAA.

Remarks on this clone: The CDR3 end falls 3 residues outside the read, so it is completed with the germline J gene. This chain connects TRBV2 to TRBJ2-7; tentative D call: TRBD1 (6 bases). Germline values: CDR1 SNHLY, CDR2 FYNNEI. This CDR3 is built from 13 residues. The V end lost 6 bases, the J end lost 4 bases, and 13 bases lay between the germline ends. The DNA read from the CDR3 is TGTGCCAGCAGCGCGATCCAGGGGTACGAG. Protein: CASSAIQGYE. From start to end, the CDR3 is CASSAIQGYEQYF.

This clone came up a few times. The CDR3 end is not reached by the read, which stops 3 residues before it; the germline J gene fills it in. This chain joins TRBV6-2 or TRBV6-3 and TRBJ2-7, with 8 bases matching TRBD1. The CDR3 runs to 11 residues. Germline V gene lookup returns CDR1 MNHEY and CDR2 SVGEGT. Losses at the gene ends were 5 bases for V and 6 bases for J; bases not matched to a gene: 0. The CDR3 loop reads CASSDRGEQYF. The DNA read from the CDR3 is TGTGCCAGCAGTGACAGGGGCGAG.

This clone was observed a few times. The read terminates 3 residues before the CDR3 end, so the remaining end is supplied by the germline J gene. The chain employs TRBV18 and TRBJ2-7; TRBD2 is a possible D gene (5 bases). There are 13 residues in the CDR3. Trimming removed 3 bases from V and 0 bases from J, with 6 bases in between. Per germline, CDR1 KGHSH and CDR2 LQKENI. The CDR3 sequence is CASSPTSSYEQYF. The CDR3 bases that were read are TGTGCCAGCTCACCCACTAGCTCCTACGAG.

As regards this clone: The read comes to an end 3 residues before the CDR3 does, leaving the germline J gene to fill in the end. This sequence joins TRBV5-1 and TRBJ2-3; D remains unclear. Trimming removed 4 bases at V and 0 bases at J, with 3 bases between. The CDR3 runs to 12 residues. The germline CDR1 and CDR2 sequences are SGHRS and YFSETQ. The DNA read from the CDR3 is TGCGCCAGCAGCCAAAGCACAGATACG. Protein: CASSQSTDT. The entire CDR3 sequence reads CASSQSTDTQYF. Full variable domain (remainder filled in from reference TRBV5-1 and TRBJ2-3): KAGVTQTPRYLIKTRGQQVTLSCSPISGHRSVSWYQQTPGQGLQFLFEYFSETQRNKGNFPGRFSGRQFSNSRSEMNVSTLELGDSALYLCASSQSTDTQYFGPGTRLTVL.

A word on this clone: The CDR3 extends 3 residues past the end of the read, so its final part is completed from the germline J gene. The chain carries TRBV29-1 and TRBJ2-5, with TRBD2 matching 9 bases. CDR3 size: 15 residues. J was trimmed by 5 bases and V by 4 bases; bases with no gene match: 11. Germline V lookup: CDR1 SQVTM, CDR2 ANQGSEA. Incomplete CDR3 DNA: TGCAGCGTTGGTGTTTTAGCGGGGGAAGGGGAGACC. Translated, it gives CSVGVLAGEGET. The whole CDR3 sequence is CSVGVLAGEGETQYF.

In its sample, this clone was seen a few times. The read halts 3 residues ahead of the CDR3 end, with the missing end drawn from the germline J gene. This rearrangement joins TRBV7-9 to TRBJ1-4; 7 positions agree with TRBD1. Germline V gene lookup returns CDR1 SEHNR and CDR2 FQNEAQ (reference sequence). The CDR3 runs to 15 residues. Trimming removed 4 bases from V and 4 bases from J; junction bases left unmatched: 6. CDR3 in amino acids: CASSWGDRSNEKLFF. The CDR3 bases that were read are TGTGCCAGCAGCTGGGGGGACAGAAGTAATGAAAAA.

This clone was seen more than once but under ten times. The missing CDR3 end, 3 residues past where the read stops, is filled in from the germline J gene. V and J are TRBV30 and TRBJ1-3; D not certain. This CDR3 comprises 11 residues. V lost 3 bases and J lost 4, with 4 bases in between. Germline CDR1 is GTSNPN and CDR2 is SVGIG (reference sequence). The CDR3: CAWRSGNTIYF. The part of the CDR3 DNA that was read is TGTGCCTGGAGGAGCGGAAACACC.

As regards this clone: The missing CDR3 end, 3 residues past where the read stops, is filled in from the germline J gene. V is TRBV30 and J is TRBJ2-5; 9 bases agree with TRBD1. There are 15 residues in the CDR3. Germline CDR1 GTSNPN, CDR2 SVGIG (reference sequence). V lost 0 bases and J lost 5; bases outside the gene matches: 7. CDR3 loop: CAWSVEQGARETQYF. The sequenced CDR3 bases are TGTGCCTGGAGTGTAGAACAGGGGGCTAGGGAGACC.

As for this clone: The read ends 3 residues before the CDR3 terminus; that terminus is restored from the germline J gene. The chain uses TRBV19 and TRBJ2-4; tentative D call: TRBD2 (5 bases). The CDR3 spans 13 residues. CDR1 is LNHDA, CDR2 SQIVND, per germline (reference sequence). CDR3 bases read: TGTGCCAGCAGCATACGGGTTGGAGGCGAT. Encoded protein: CASSIRVGGD. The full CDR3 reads CASSIRVGGDQYF.

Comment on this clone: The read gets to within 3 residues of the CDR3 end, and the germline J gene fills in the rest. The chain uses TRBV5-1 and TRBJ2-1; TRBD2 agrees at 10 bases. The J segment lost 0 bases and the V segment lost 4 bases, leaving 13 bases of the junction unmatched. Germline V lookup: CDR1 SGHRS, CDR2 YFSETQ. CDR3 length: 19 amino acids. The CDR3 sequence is CASSARLAGGPFSYNEQFF. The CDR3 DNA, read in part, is TGCGCCAGCAGCGCTAGACTAGCGGGCGGGCCCTTCTCCTACAATGAG.